What follows are 24 T cell receptor beta chains derived from one specimen sequenced in a study of blood T cells in healthy people across ages. The second PCR ran roughly 6 to 11 cycles with a sample-barcoded 5' primer and J-beta primers. TCRdb fed the 5' RACE reads into MiXCR, producing one record per CDR3 protein. The data show approximately 960,000 distinct CDR3 sequences, under 35% seen once. Separately, the same data were catalogued under a study of T cells of mothers and their children.

The material sequenced was blood. The source is a woman aged 35 to 49 in good health.

Of note for this clonotype: It may be a read error: a sequence one base away is much more abundant. The rearrangement uses TRBV7-2 and TRBJ2-7; the match to TRBD2 covers 8 bases. V was clipped by 5 bases and J by 7 bases; unmatched bases: 13. CDR1 is SGHTA, CDR2 FQGNSA, per germline. This CDR3 is built from 15 residues. Here the CDR3 DNA reads TGTGCCAGCAGCGCGCGGGGGGACGCCTACAATGAGCAGTACTTC. Encoded protein: CASSARGDAYNEQYF.

The sample holds many counts of this clonotype. V is TRBV30 and J is TRBJ2-5; TRBD1 or TRBD2 may be the D gene (5 bases each). Germline values: CDR1 GTSNPN, CDR2 SVGIG (reference sequence). The V end was cut by 4 bases, the J end by 4 bases, with 16 bases between. This CDR3 region has 14 residues. DNA for the CDR3: TGTGCCTGGAAACCGGGACCCAAGGTAGAGACCCAGTACTTC. Amino acids: CAWKPGPKVETQYF.

This clonotype is a singleton in its sample. V gene TRBV7-2 combines with J gene TRBJ2-3; 8 nucleotides match TRBD1. This CDR3 spans 16 amino acids. J was trimmed by 3 bases and V by 5 bases; bases with no gene match: 10. CDR1 and CDR2 from the germline V gene are SGHTA and FQGNSA. This CDR3 is CASSPRTGTGTDTQYF. The CDR3 region has the DNA TGTGCCAGCAGCCCCCGGACAGGGACGGGGACAGATACGCAGTATTTT.

This clonotype was observed a few times. This chain uses TRBV7-9 with TRBJ2-7, with 10 nucleotides matching TRBD2. V shed 5 bases, J shed 4 bases, and the junction held 11 bases outside the gene matches. Germline CDR1 SEHNR, CDR2 FQNEAQ (reference sequence). The CDR3 covers 16 residues. CDR3 sequence reads: CASSPLPSGGDYEQYF. Written as DNA, the CDR3 is TGTGCCAGCAGCCCACTCCCCAGCGGGGGGGATTACGAGCAGTACTTC. The full variable domain, its missing parts supplied by reference TRBV7-9 and TRBJ2-7, is DTGVSQNPRHKITKRGQNVTFRCDPISEHNRLYWYRQTLGQGPEFLTYFQNEAQLEKSRLLSDRFSAERPKGSFSTLEIQRTEQGDSAMYLCASSPLPSGGDYEQYFGPGTRLTVT.

As concerns this clonotype: Possible read error: a much larger clone is one base away. The V and J genes are TRBV28 and TRBJ2-3; a possible D gene is TRBD2 (6 bases). The CDR3 sequence is 16 residues long. Germline values: CDR1 MDHEN, CDR2 SYDVKM. V was trimmed by 6 bases and J by 2 bases, leaving 18 bases between them. CDR3: CASRPGTGEITDTQYF. The CDR3 coding sequence is TGTGCCAGCAGACCGGGGACGGGGGAGATCACAGATACGCAGTATTTT.

The rearrangement joins TRBV20-1 to TRBJ1-5; D may be TRBD1 (6 bases). In germline, CDR1 is DFQATT, CDR2 SNEGSKA (reference sequence). V lost 0 bases and J lost 6, with 15 bases in between. The CDR3 sequence is 15 residues long. The CDR3 loop reads CSARDSQGLGQPQHF. DNA of the CDR3: TGCAGTGCTAGAGATTCCCAGGGGTTGGGTCAGCCCCAGCATTTT.

V gene TRBV25-1 combines with J gene TRBJ2-2, with 9 bases fitting TRBD1. Germline V CDR1 and CDR2: MGHDK, SYGVNS. This CDR3 contains 16 residues. The V gene end was trimmed by 4 bases and the J gene end by 3 bases; junction bases not matched to a gene: 6. This chain's CDR3 is CASSGDRATDTGELFF. In DNA form, the CDR3 reads TGTGCCAGCAGTGGGGACAGGGCGACGGACACCGGGGAGCTGTTTTTT.

About this clonotype itself: The junction and the germline gene differ at one end; a read error may be behind it. The genes are TRBV28 and TRBJ2-1; TRBD2 agrees at 7 bases. The CDR3 consists of 16 residues. Germline V CDR1 and CDR2: MDHEN, SYDVKM. CDR3 sequence (DNA): TGTACCAGCAGACCCCAGCGGGGAAGCTCCTACAATGAGCAGTTCTTC. This codes for CTSRPQRGSSYNEQFF.

This clonotype was observed at least ten times. This chain uses TRBV7-2 with TRBJ2-4; 9 positions agree with TRBD1. Germline CDR1 is SGHTA and CDR2 is FQGNSA. V shed 5 bases, J shed 8 bases, and the junction held 7 bases outside the gene matches. The CDR3 extends over 14 amino acids. The CDR3 DNA sequence: TGTGCCAGCAGCCAGGGACAGGGCGGGTACATTCAGTACTTC. This sequence encodes CASSQGQGGYIQYF. The whole variable domain, filled in from reference TRBV7-2 and TRBJ2-4, reads GAGVSQSPSNKVTEKGKDVELRCDPISGHTALYWYRQSLGQGLEFLIYFQGNSAPDKSGLPSDRFSAERTGGSVSTLTIQRTQQEDSAVYLCASSQGQGGYIQYFGAGTRLSVL.

This chain joins TRBV7-9 and TRBJ1-1; TRBD1 might be the D (5 bases). The V gene lost 4 bases and the J gene lost 1 base, with 13 bases spanning the gap. The CDR3 spans 15 residues. CDR1 is SEHNR, CDR2 FQNEAQ, per germline (reference sequence). CDR3 residues: CASSYRRGENTEAFF. CDR3 bases: TGTGCCAGCAGCTACCGGAGGGGCGAGAACACTGAAGCTTTCTTT.

This chain links TRBV7-2 with TRBJ2-7; 10 bases fit TRBD1. The ends lost 0 bases at V and 7 bases at J; junction bases unmatched: 9. Germline V CDR1 and CDR2: SGHTA, FQGNSA. This CDR3 is built from 16 residues. The CDR3 bases are TGTGCCAGCAGCTTAGCAACCGGGACAGGGGACAATGAGCAGTACTTC. This codes for CASSLATGTGDNEQYF.

This sequence joins TRBV28 and TRBJ1-4, with a weak D call TRBD1 (5 bases). The germline V gene has CDR1 MDHEN and CDR2 SYDVKM. With 5 bases removed from V and 8 bases from J, the gap between germline ends came to 15 bases. This CDR3 has 14 amino acids. DNA for the CDR3: TGTGCCAGCAGTAACAGGCTTGGGACGGAAAAACTGTTTTTT. Translated: CASSNRLGTEKLFF. The entire variable domain, with the rest obtained from reference TRBV28 and TRBJ1-4, is as follows: DVKVTQSSRYLVKRTGEKVFLECVQDMDHENMFWYRQDPGLGLRLIYFSYDVKMKEKGDIPEGYSVSREKKERFSLILESASTNQTSMYLCASSNRLGTEKLFFGSGTQLSVL.

This clonotype was seen only a few times. V and J are TRBV20-1 and TRBJ2-5; D perhaps matches TRBD1 (5 bases). The CDR3 runs to 15 residues. Germline V gene sequence: CDR1 DFQATT, CDR2 SNEGSKA (reference sequence). Trimming stripped 0 bases from V and 1 base from J, with 12 bases between. DNA for the CDR3: TGCAGTGCTAGAGATTGGCAGGGAAGCCAAGAGACCCAGTACTTC. It yields the protein CSARDWQGSQETQYF.

There are a few counts of this clonotype. The germline gene is not matched at one end of the junction; a read error may be the cause. V usage is TRBV12-3 or TRBV12-4 and J usage is TRBJ2-7; D unclear. The CDR3 is 13 amino acids. This CDR3 is CANSLIGVNEQYF. In DNA form, the CDR3 reads TGTGCCAACAGTTTAATTGGGGTCAACGAGCAGTACTTC.

V usage is TRBV7-2 and J usage is TRBJ2-1, with a tentative D call TRBD1 (6 bases). The CDR3 runs to 16 residues. The V gene's germline CDR1 is SGHTA and CDR2 FQGNSA. Trimming left V 4 bases short and J 0 bases short, with 13 bases between. The chain's CDR3 is CASSSRTESSYNEQFF. DNA for the CDR3: TGTGCCAGCAGCTCTCGGACAGAGAGCTCCTACAATGAGCAGTTCTTC.

This clonotype was recorded a few times. The rearrangement links TRBV20-1 to TRBJ1-1, with 9 bases fitting TRBD1. The V and J ends lost 5 bases and 6 bases, in that order; junction bases with no gene match: 7. From germline, CDR1 is DFQATT and CDR2 SNEGSKA (reference sequence). This CDR3 comprises 13 residues. CDR3 residues: CSAGRQGVAEAFF. CDR3 in DNA: TGCAGTGCTGGCCGACAGGGGGTGGCTGAAGCTTTCTTT.

This clonotype was seen a few times. The rearrangement uses TRBV2 and TRBJ2-7, with D possibly being TRBD1 (5 bases). The CDR3 runs 13 residues. CDR1 is SNHLY and CDR2 is FYNNEI in the germline V gene. Trimming left V 6 bases short and J 7 bases short, with 16 bases between. CDR3 region: CASRSGILREQYF. The CDR3 nucleotides read TGTGCCAGCAGATCAGGGATCCTACGGGAGCAGTACTTC.

V is TRBV18 and J is TRBJ2-7, with D perhaps TRBD2 (6 bases). The DNA end favors TRBJ2-5, so the J call may be wrong. The germline CDR1 and CDR2 sequences are KGHSH and LQKENI. This CDR3 spans 15 amino acids. The CDR3: CASSPPGQGGETQYF. As DNA, the CDR3 is TGTGCCAGCTCACCACCGGGGCAGGGAGGAGAGACCCAGTACTTC.

This rearrangement joins TRBV6-5 to TRBJ2-3, with D unclear. From germline, CDR1 is MNHEY and CDR2 SVGAGI. The CDR3 is made up of 14 amino acids. V was clipped by 0 bases and J by 6 bases, with 10 bases between them. As DNA, the CDR3 is TGTGCCAGCAGTTACTCAGAGGATTTCGATACGCAGTATTTT. Translation gives CASSYSEDFDTQYF.

Turning to this clonotype: This may be a read error, as it is one base from a much larger clone. The genes are TRBV20-1 and TRBJ2-1; no clear D. The CDR3 loop spans 14 amino acids. The V end was cut by 3 bases, the J end by 0 bases, with 9 bases between. CDR1 is DFQATT, CDR2 SNEGSKA, per germline (reference sequence). DNA for the CDR3: TGCAGTGCTAGGATGGAGAGCTCCTACAATGAGCAGTTCTTC. Protein sequence: CSARMESSYNEQFF.

This clonotype came up many times. The DNA for the CDR3 is TGTGCCAGCAGCTTAGACTGGGCCGAGCAGTACTTC. This gives the protein CASSLDWAEQYF. V and J are TRBV7-2 and TRBJ2-7; no clear D. Germline CDR1 and CDR2: SGHTA and FQGNSA. This CDR3 has 12 residues. The V and J ends lost 1 base and 6 bases respectively, with 7 bases between them.

To note about this clonotype: The junction does not match germline at one end; this may be a read error. The V gene is TRBV24-1, the J gene TRBJ1-6, with unresolved D. Germline V CDR1 and CDR2: KGHDR, SFDVKD. The CDR3 has 14 residues. The CDR3 here is CAASDSGRTSPLHF. In DNA form, the CDR3 reads TGTGCCGCCAGTGATTCTGGACGTACTTCACCCCTCCACTTT.

This clonotype occurred a few times. The V call is TRBV4-3, the J call TRBJ2-3; D is perhaps TRBD1 (5 bases). The CDR3 contains 15 residues. The germline V gene encodes CDR1 LGHNA and CDR2 YSLEER. Trimming left V 0 bases short and J 9 bases short, with 16 bases between. The CDR3 loop is CASSQDSGAGATQYF. In DNA form, the CDR3 reads TGCGCCAGCAGCCAAGATTCAGGTGCTGGGGCCACGCAGTATTTT.

In the case of this clonotype: A read error is possible here, since a much larger clone lies one base away. V usage is TRBV18 and J usage is TRBJ2-1, with D hard to call. Per the germline V gene, CDR1 is KGHSH and CDR2 is LQKENI. The CDR3 consists of 16 residues. V lost 6 bases and J 5 bases, leaving 20 bases between the germline ends. The CDR3 bases are TGTGCCAGCTCCTATACCAACTCACAACGGAACAATGAGCAGTTCTTC. This sequence encodes CASSYTNSQRNNEQFF. Drawing the rest from reference TRBV18 and TRBJ2-1, the complete variable domain is NAGVMQNPRHLVRRRGQEARLRCSPMKGHSHVYWYRQLPEEGLKFMVYLQKENIIDESGMPKERFSAEFPKEGPSILRIQQVVRGDSAAYFCASSYTNSQRNNEQFFGPGTRLTVL.